Listed here are 30 T cell receptor beta chains from one sample, sequenced in a study of OX40 agonist ivuxolimab in advanced cancers. TCRdb keeps only in-frame clones here, not all; method: immunoSEQ multiplex PCR. The sample lists about 97,000 clones; 70% to 90% were seen once. The material sequenced was CD4+ or CD8+ T cells sorted from blood, taken in a trial of the OX40 agonist ivuxolimab. These TCRs come from an adult with an advanced solid tumor such as melanoma, head and neck, liver or kidney cancer.

Only a few counts were recorded for this clone. This CDR3 is CASRVTSGSSYEQYF. The CDR3 DNA reads TGTGCCAGCAGAGTAACTAGCGGGAGCTCCTACGAGCAGTACTTC. The chain couples TRBV28 to TRBJ2-7; 11 nucleotides line up with TRBD2. V trimming: 6 bases; J trimming: 0 bases; junction bases outside the gene matches: 4. Germline CDR1 and CDR2: MDHEN and SYDVKM. The CDR3 sequence is 15 residues long.

The V and J genes are TRBV30 and TRBJ1-2; D is possibly TRBD1 (6 bases). This CDR3 has 13 amino acids. Germline V gene data show CDR1 as GTSNPN and CDR2 as SVGIG (reference sequence). With 2 bases removed from V and 3 bases from J, the gap between germline ends came to 10 bases. The CDR3 spells CAWSFGTYYGYTF. The CDR3 region has the DNA TGTGCCTGGAGTTTCGGGACATACTATGGCTACACCTTC. Combining the CDR3 with reference TRBV30 and TRBJ1-2 gives the whole variable domain SQTIHQWPATLVQPVGSPLSLECTVEGTSNPNLYWYRQAAGRGLQLLFYSVGIGQISSEVPQNLSASRPQDRQFILSSKKLLLSDSGFYLCAWSFGTYYGYTFGSGTRLTVV.

The chain is built from TRBV5-1 and TRBJ2-1, with 15 bases identical to TRBD2. The J segment lost 6 bases and the V segment lost 3 bases, leaving 7 bases of the junction unmatched. The CDR3 consists of 17 residues. Germline V CDR1 and CDR2: SGHRS, YFSETQ. The CDR3 nucleotides are TGCGCCAGCAGCTCCGGACTAGCGGGAGGGCCGCGCAATGAGCAGTTCTTC. The encoded protein is CASSSGLAGGPRNEQFF.

The gene calls are TRBV7-9 and TRBJ2-2; TRBD1 matches 7 bases. CDR1 SEHNR and CDR2 FQNEAQ come from the germline V gene (reference sequence). The CDR3 has 15 residues. V gave up 3 bases and J gave up 6 bases; unmatched junction bases: 7. The CDR3 loop is CASSLLDQGAGELFF. DNA of the CDR3: TGTGCCAGCAGCTTGTTGGATCAGGGGGCCGGGGAGCTGTTTTTT.

In this sample, this clone turned up a few times. This chain joins TRBV9 and TRBJ2-7, with TRBD1 matching over 8 bases. J lost 2 bases, V lost 4 bases, and 11 bases had no gene match. This CDR3 region has 16 residues. Germline assignment: CDR1 SGDLS and CDR2 YYNGEE. For the CDR3, the DNA is TGTGCCAGCAGCCGACTCGGACAGGGATCTACCTACGAGCAGTACTTC. Its translation: CASSRLGQGSTYEQYF.

The genes are TRBV18 and TRBJ1-1; D might be TRBD1 (6 bases). Trimming cost V 6 bases and J 0 bases, with 17 bases left between them. The CDR3 has 16 amino acids. From germline, CDR1 is KGHSH and CDR2 LQKENI. The CDR3 region is CASSKSSGTLNTEAFF. The DNA of the CDR3 is TGTGCCAGCTCTAAGTCCTCCGGGACATTGAACACTGAAGCTTTCTTT. The entire variable domain, with the rest obtained from reference TRBV18 and TRBJ1-1, is as follows: NAGVMQNPRHLVRRRGQEARLRCSPMKGHSHVYWYRQLPEEGLKFMVYLQKENIIDESGMPKERFSAEFPKEGPSILRIQQVVRGDSAAYFCASSKSSGTLNTEAFFGQGTRLTVV.

The rearrangement joins TRBV18 to TRBJ2-7; 8 bases match TRBD2. The V gene end was trimmed by 0 bases and the J gene end by 5 bases; junction bases not matched to a gene: 6. The CDR3 runs 15 residues. Germline CDR1 is KGHSH and CDR2 is LQKENI. The CDR3 region has the DNA TGTGCCAGCTCACCACCCGGGAGGGGAGGGGACGAGCAGTACTTC. This encodes CASSPPGRGGDEQYF. The whole variable domain, remainder taken from reference TRBV18 and TRBJ2-7, is NAGVMQNPRHLVRRRGQEARLRCSPMKGHSHVYWYRQLPEEGLKFMVYLQKENIIDESGMPKERFSAEFPKEGPSILRIQQVVRGDSAAYFCASSPPGRGGDEQYFGPGTRLTVT.

This chain joins TRBV6-6 and TRBJ1-3; no reliable D call. The CDR3 length is 16 residues. Trimming took off 0 bases at V and 4 bases at J, with 13 bases between the two ends. CDR1 is MNHNY and CDR2 is SVGAGI in the germline V gene (reference sequence). The CDR3 region has the DNA TGTGCCAGCAGTTACTCGAATCTAGTAGGAGGAAACACCATATATTTT. This translates into CASSYSNLVGGNTIYF.

This chain links TRBV7-9 with TRBJ2-2; 12 nucleotides line up with TRBD2. This CDR3 is 18 amino acids long. J gave up 0 bases and V 8 bases, and 10 bases lay outside the gene matches. The germline V gene has CDR1 SEHNR and CDR2 FQNEAQ (reference sequence). CDR3 residues: CASQRGASGGANTGELFF. The CDR3, as DNA: TGTGCCAGCCAAAGAGGAGCTAGCGGGGGGGCGAACACCGGGGAGCTGTTTTTT.

This sequence joins TRBV6-1 and TRBJ1-5, with D possibly TRBD1 on 6 matching bases. The V gene lost 2 bases and the J gene lost 2 bases, with 13 bases spanning the gap. The germline V gene has CDR1 MNHNS and CDR2 SASEGT. The CDR3 totals 16 residues. CDR3 nucleotides: TGTGCCAGCAGTGAATACCCACAGGGCGGCAATCAGCCCCAGCATTTT. Amino acid sequence: CASSEYPQGGNQPQHF.

This clone was recorded only once. The V gene is TRBV7-2, the J gene TRBJ2-2; D might be TRBD2 (5 bases). CDR1 is SGHTA and CDR2 is FQGNSA in the germline V gene. The CDR3 consists of 15 residues. V was clipped by 4 bases and J by 0 bases, with 9 bases between them. The CDR3 is CASSSSRANTGELFF. The CDR3 bases are TGTGCCAGCAGCTCCTCGAGGGCGAACACCGGGGAGCTGTTTTTT.

The genes are TRBV6-1 and TRBJ1-1, with a possible D match to TRBD1 (6 bases). V dropped 0 bases and J dropped 5 bases, with 10 bases sitting between them. CDR3 length equals 14 residues. Germline CDR1 reads MNHNS; CDR2 reads SASEGT. CDR3 bases: TGTGCCAGCAGTGAAGCGCTAGGGGGGACTGAAGCTTTCTTT. Translation: CASSEALGGTEAFF.

The chain couples TRBV14 to TRBJ2-5, with D uncertain. The end of the DNA aligns better with TRBJ2-7, so the J call may be wrong. Germline V gene lookup returns CDR1 SGHDN and CDR2 FVKESK. The CDR3 has 14 amino acids. The CDR3 nucleotides are TGTGCCAGCAGCCAAGAAAACGGCTACTACGAGCAGTACTTC. Amino acid sequence: CASSQENGYYEQYF.

This clone was found a few times. The J gene is TRBJ2-3, the V gene TRBV27; D is ambiguous. CDR3 length equals 16 residues. Germline V gene data show CDR1 as MNHEY and CDR2 as SMNVEV (reference sequence). Trimming pared 3 bases from V and 2 bases from J, leaving 15 bases between. As DNA, the CDR3 is TGTGCCAGCAGTTTTCGTGGGATACCCGCCACAGATACGCAGTATTTT. Protein: CASSFRGIPATDTQYF.

The chain combines TRBV6-1 with TRBJ2-3; D is unresolved. Germline assignment: CDR1 MNHNS and CDR2 SASEGT. This CDR3 region has 14 residues. The V end lost 4 bases, the J end lost 3 bases, and 11 bases lay between the germline ends. The CDR3 loop is CASSVPLETDTQYF. The CDR3 DNA reads TGTGCCAGCAGTGTACCGTTGGAAACAGATACGCAGTATTTT.

The V and J genes are TRBV5-8 and TRBJ1-5, with D perhaps matching TRBD1 (6 bases). Germline values: CDR1 SGHTS, CDR2 YDEGEE. Trimming shortened V by 2 bases and J by 1 base, and 7 bases separated the two germline ends. This CDR3 is built from 14 residues. The CDR3: CASSFGGSNQPQHF. The CDR3, as DNA: TGTGCCAGCAGCTTTGGGGGCAGCAATCAGCCCCAGCATTTT.

V gene TRBV18 combines with J gene TRBJ2-2; possibly TRBD1 or TRBD2 for D (5 bases each). Trimming pared 7 bases from V and 4 bases from J, leaving 16 bases between. CDR1 and CDR2 from the germline V gene are KGHSH and LQKENI. The CDR3 spans 15 residues. CDR3 nucleotide sequence: TGTGCCAGCTTAGCGTCGACAGATATCACCGGGGAGCTGTTTTTT. This translates into CASLASTDITGELFF.

The chain has TRBV6-1 and TRBJ1-1; D is unclear. CDR1 is MNHNS and CDR2 is SASEGT in the germline V gene. With 8 bases removed from V and 5 bases from J, the gap between germline ends came to 21 bases. This CDR3 contains 15 residues. CDR3 residues: CASGNRLTQGTEAFF. CDR3 DNA sequence: TGTGCCAGCGGAAACCGTCTCACTCAAGGAACTGAAGCTTTCTTT.

The chain is built from TRBV27 and TRBJ2-3, with 8 bases identical to TRBD2. The germline V gene encodes CDR1 MNHEY and CDR2 SMNVEV (reference sequence). Germline trimming cut 3 bases from V and 1 base from J; bases unmatched to any gene: 3. This CDR3 is 15 amino acids long. CDR3 amino acids: CASSFSGIGTDTQYF. The CDR3 nucleotides read TGTGCCAGCAGTTTTAGCGGGATAGGCACAGATACGCAGTATTTT.

The J gene is TRBJ2-1, the V gene TRBV7-2; D is perhaps TRBD2 (6 bases). Trimming left V 3 bases short and J 2 bases short, with 8 bases between. Germline CDR1 reads SGHTA; CDR2 reads FQGNSA. The CDR3 length is 14 residues. CDR3 sequence: CASSFGSPYNEQFF. The CDR3 DNA is TGTGCCAGCAGCTTCGGGAGCCCCTACAATGAGCAGTTCTTC. The complete variable domain, with remaining parts taken from reference TRBV7-2 and TRBJ2-1, reads GAGVSQSPSNKVTEKGKDVELRCDPISGHTALYWYRQSLGQGLEFLIYFQGNSAPDKSGLPSDRFSAERTGGSVSTLTIQRTQQEDSAVYLCASSFGSPYNEQFFGPGTRLTVL.

The chain combines TRBV5-1 with TRBJ2-1; 11 bases are a match to TRBD2. The CDR3 extends over 17 amino acids. CDR1 SGHRS and CDR2 YFSETQ come from the germline V gene. V dropped 1 base and J dropped 7; count of bases not matched to a gene: 10. CDR3 coding DNA: TGCGCCAGCAGCTTGCGGGGACTAGCGGCCCTAGAAAATGAGCAGTTCTTC. Protein sequence: CASSLRGLAALENEQFF.

The chain joins TRBV6-6 to TRBJ2-5; D unresolved. The germline CDR1 and CDR2 sequences are MNHNY and SVGAGI (reference sequence). The CDR3 sequence is 15 residues long. Trimming cost V 6 bases and J 2 bases, with 16 bases left between them. The DNA of the CDR3 is TGTGCCAGCAGACCCTCCAGCGCCTGGCAAGAGACCCAGTACTTC. Protein sequence: CASRPSSAWQETQYF.

The J gene is TRBJ1-4, the V gene TRBV19; D ambiguous. The length of the CDR3 is 15 residues. The V end lost 9 bases, the J end lost 0 bases, and 14 bases lay between the germline ends. Germline V CDR1 and CDR2: LNHDA, SQIVND (reference sequence). CDR3 DNA: TGTGCCAGCATGAGACAAAGTGCAACTAATGAAAAACTGTTTTTT. It encodes CASMRQSATNEKLFF.

CDR3 residues: CASSQLQGGTEAFF. The CDR3, as DNA: TGCGCCAGCAGCCAATTGCAGGGAGGGACTGAAGCTTTCTTT. The rearrangement links TRBV4-1 to TRBJ1-1; D is perhaps TRBD1 (5 bases). Between the trimmed V and J ends, which lost 2 bases and 5 bases, there was a span of 12 bases. Germline values: CDR1 MGHRA, CDR2 YSYEKL. The CDR3 runs 14 residues.

The chain recombines TRBV2 with TRBJ1-4, with D possibly matching TRBD1 (6 bases). Trimming stripped 6 bases from V and 4 bases from J, with 15 bases between. Germline V gene lookup returns CDR1 SNHLY and CDR2 FYNNEI. The CDR3 length is 15 residues. CDR3 coding DNA: TGTGCCAGCAGACCACAGGGTTCAAGTAATGAAAAACTGTTTTTT. Residues: CASRPQGSSNEKLFF.

The V gene is TRBV19, the J gene TRBJ1-2; D may be TRBD1 (5 bases). Looked up from germline, CDR1 is LNHDA and CDR2 is SQIVND (reference sequence). V dropped 7 bases and J dropped 2 bases, with 14 bases sitting between them. The CDR3 covers 14 residues. In DNA form, the CDR3 reads TGTGCCAGTACCCTCGGCAGGGAAAACTATGGCTACACCTTC. Its protein is CASTLGRENYGYTF.

The V call is TRBV6-5, the J call TRBJ2-1, with D maybe TRBD1 (5 bases). The CDR3 sequence is 15 residues long. Germline V gene data show CDR1 as MNHEY and CDR2 as SVGAGI. V lost 4 bases and J 0 bases, leaving 10 bases between the germline ends. The CDR3 sequence is CASSSGSGSYNEQFF. CDR3 in DNA: TGTGCCAGCAGTTCAGGGTCGGGCTCCTACAATGAGCAGTTCTTC.

The rearrangement uses TRBV5-6 and TRBJ2-1, with 12 bases matching TRBD2. V gave up 4 bases and J gave up 6 bases; unmatched junction bases: 8. Germline loops: CDR1 SGHDT, CDR2 YYEEEE. This CDR3 is built from 16 residues. The CDR3 DNA follows: TGTGCCAGCAGCCCACTAGCGGGGGGCAGGGCCAATGAGCAGTTCTTC. This encodes CASSPLAGGRANEQFF.

The rearrangement uses TRBV6-5 and TRBJ2-7; no clear D. Germline CDR1 is MNHEY and CDR2 is SVGAGI. With 0 bases removed from V and 3 bases from J, the gap between germline ends came to 12 bases. CDR3 size: 15 residues. The CDR3 coding sequence is TGTGCCAGCAGTTACTCTGATGCAAGTGGCTACGAGCAGTACTTC. Protein sequence: CASSYSDASGYEQYF.

Here the CDR3 reads CASRSGGGSYEQYF. As DNA, the CDR3 is TGTGCCAGCAGATCCGGGGGTGGCTCCTACGAGCAGTACTTC. The chain links TRBV5-6 to TRBJ2-7, with D possibly matching TRBD2 (6 bases). Germline V gene lookup returns CDR1 SGHDT and CDR2 YYEEEE. This CDR3 spans 14 amino acids. The V end was cut by 5 bases, the J end by 0 bases, with 12 bases between.